These 27 T cell receptor beta chains were sequenced from one sample in a study of shared clonotypes between healthy human individuals. Measured with immunoSEQ multiplex PCR; TCRdb has only the in-frame clones, and not every one. The table lists roughly 500,000 clones, 70% to 85% of them singletons. The sample consisted of PBMCs. These receptors all come from a woman in her 40s in good health. Some clones in this sample may be carry-over from other donors' samples.

V and J are TRBV6-6 and TRBJ2-1; D unclear. The V end was cut by 5 bases, the J end by 8 bases, with 13 bases between. This CDR3 spans 13 amino acids. Germline values: CDR1 MNHNY, CDR2 SVGAGI (reference sequence). For the CDR3, the DNA is TGTGCCAGCAGTGAGCAAAGCAGTTATGAGCAGTTCTTC. As protein: CASSEQSSYEQFF.

The J gene is TRBJ2-5, the V gene TRBV29-1, with 8 bases that match TRBD1. CDR1 SQVTM and CDR2 ANQGSEA come from the germline V gene. This CDR3 region has 13 residues. Losses at the gene ends were 4 bases for V and 2 bases for J; bases not matched to a gene: 3. The CDR3 loop reads CSVAGTGQETQYF. CDR3 coding DNA: TGCAGCGTTGCGGGGACAGGACAAGAGACCCAGTACTTC.

The chain joins TRBV6-6 to TRBJ2-7; TRBD1 matches at 9 bases. CDR3 length: 12 amino acids. Germline values: CDR1 MNHNY, CDR2 SVGAGI (reference sequence). Trimming removed 10 bases from V and 6 bases from J; junction bases left unmatched: 7. CDR3 protein: CATGGQGREQYF. The CDR3 DNA reads TGTGCCACCGGGGGACAGGGACGCGAGCAGTACTTC.

The chain combines TRBV5-1 with TRBJ1-4, with D possibly being TRBD1 (5 bases). CDR1 and CDR2 (germline): SGHRS, YFSETQ. Trimming removed 5 bases at V and 3 bases at J, with 17 bases between. This CDR3 contains 16 residues. In DNA, the CDR3 is TGCGCCAGCAGTCAACAATCTGGACAAGCTAATGAAAAACTGTTTTTT. Its translation is CASSQQSGQANEKLFF. Based on the CDR3 plus reference TRBV5-1 and TRBJ1-4, the full variable domain is KAGVTQTPRYLIKTRGQQVTLSCSPISGHRSVSWYQQTPGQGLQFLFEYFSETQRNKGNFPGRFSGRQFSNSRSEMNVSTLELGDSALYLCASSQQSGQANEKLFFGSGTQLSVL.

As for this clone: This same CDR3 is encoded by further DNA sequences in the sample. The J gene is TRBJ2-1, the V gene TRBV9; 7 bases agree with TRBD2. The CDR3 has 15 residues. Germline V gives CDR1 SGDLS, CDR2 YYNGEE. Germline trimming cut 0 bases from V and 1 base from J; bases unmatched to any gene: 1. The CDR3 DNA reads TGTGCCAGCAGCGTAGTGGGGGGGTCCTACAATGAGCAGTTCTTC. This encodes CASSVVGGSYNEQFF.

The sample holds one count of this clone. The rearrangement uses TRBV7-2 and TRBJ2-6; 7 bases match TRBD1. The CDR3 contains 19 residues. V lost 2 bases, J lost 3 bases, and 13 bases stayed unmatched. The germline V gene has CDR1 SGHTA and CDR2 FQGNSA. The CDR3 here is CASSLRYRGEDVGANVLTF. The CDR3 DNA reads TGTGCCAGCAGCTTACGGTACAGGGGAGAAGATGTTGGGGCCAACGTCCTGACTTTC.

The rearrangement joins TRBV15 to TRBJ2-3, with TRBD2 identical over 8 bases. This CDR3 contains 15 residues. CDR1 and CDR2 from the germline V gene are LNHNV and YYDKDF (reference sequence). V lost 5 bases and J lost 5; bases outside the gene matches: 9. The CDR3 coding sequence is TGTGCCACCAGCCCCCGGGTGGCGGGAGGAGATACGCAGTATTTT. This gives the protein CATSPRVAGGDTQYF.

The gene calls are TRBV5-4 and TRBJ2-3; 12 bases align to TRBD2. V gave up 1 base and J gave up 6 bases; unmatched junction bases: 9. The germline V gene encodes CDR1 SGHNT and CDR2 YYREEE (reference sequence). CDR3 length: 17 residues. The CDR3 is CASSLWLAGGPSDTQYF. CDR3 nucleotide sequence: TGTGCCAGCAGCTTGTGGCTAGCGGGAGGGCCTTCTGATACGCAGTATTTT.

The V call is TRBV9, the J call TRBJ1-1; D call uncertain. The CDR3 contains 15 residues. V was pared by 4 bases and J by 4 bases, with 17 bases between. Germline loops: CDR1 SGDLS, CDR2 YYNGEE. CDR3: CASSQAAEKGTEAFF. DNA for the CDR3: TGTGCCAGCAGCCAAGCTGCAGAAAAGGGCACTGAAGCTTTCTTT.

V gene TRBV27 combines with J gene TRBJ2-7; a weak D match, TRBD1 (6 bases). Germline-derived CDR1 and CDR2 are MNHEY and SMNVEV (reference sequence). The length of the CDR3 is 18 residues. Trimming removed 4 bases from V and 1 base from J, with 23 bases in between. CDR3 DNA sequence: TGTGCCAGCAGTTCACGGCCCCACCAACTCGGACAGTCCTACGAGCAGTACTTC. Its protein product is CASSSRPHQLGQSYEQYF.

The chain has TRBV11-2 and TRBJ2-7, with D maybe TRBD2 (6 bases). The CDR3 has 13 residues. V lost 3 bases and J 6 bases, leaving 12 bases between the germline ends. Germline CDR1 is SGHAT and CDR2 is FQNNGV. In DNA form, the CDR3 reads TGTGCCAGCAGCTTCGACGGGGGATCCGAGCAGTACTTC. It codes for CASSFDGGSEQYF.

V and J are TRBV4-2 and TRBJ2-7; 10 bases fit TRBD2. After removal of 0 bases from V and 2 bases from J, the junction contained 1 base not matched to a gene. The CDR3 has 15 residues. Per the germline V gene, CDR1 is LGHNA and CDR2 is YNFKEQ. In nucleotides, the CDR3 is TGTGCCAGCAGCCAAGAGCTAGCGGGAGCCTACGAGCAGTACTTC. It translates to CASSQELAGAYEQYF.

The rearrangement links TRBV2 to TRBJ2-1; D may be TRBD1 (6 bases). Germline CDR1 reads SNHLY; CDR2 reads FYNNEI. The V end was cut by 6 bases, the J end by 5 bases, with 20 bases between. The CDR3 is 16 residues long. Here the CDR3 DNA reads TGTGCCAGCAGGGATCCAGGGGATTGGGGGAACAATGAGCAGTTCTTC. This translates into CASRDPGDWGNNEQFF.

This rearrangement joins TRBV28 to TRBJ1-5; D remains ambiguous. V gave up 5 bases and J gave up 0 bases, with 17 bases separating them. The CDR3 contains 17 residues. The V gene's germline CDR1 is MDHEN and CDR2 SYDVKM. CDR3 DNA sequence: TGTGCCAGCAGTCATAAAGGACGCAGCAATAGCAATCAGCCCCAGCATTTT. Its protein product is CASSHKGRSNSNQPQHF. Combining the CDR3 with reference TRBV28 and TRBJ1-5 gives the whole variable domain DVKVTQSSRYLVKRTGEKVFLECVQDMDHENMFWYRQDPGLGLRLIYFSYDVKMKEKGDIPEGYSVSREKKERFSLILESASTNQTSMYLCASSHKGRSNSNQPQHFGDGTRLSIL.

The V and J genes are TRBV5-1 and TRBJ2-2, with 9 bases fitting TRBD1. The length of the CDR3 is 14 residues. Germline-derived CDR1 and CDR2 are SGHRS and YFSETQ. Trimming took 10 bases from V and 4 from J; bases not matched to a gene: 8. The CDR3 loop reads CASQYRGPTGELFF. CDR3 bases: TGCGCCTCCCAATACAGGGGGCCCACCGGGGAGCTGTTTTTT.

This chain links TRBV10-3 with TRBJ1-2; D gene uncertain. The CDR3 totals 15 residues. The V gene's germline CDR1 is ENHRY and CDR2 SYGVKD. Trimming pared 3 bases from V and 4 bases from J, leaving 15 bases between. The chain's CDR3 is CAISDTQRGGYGYTF. CDR3 nucleotide sequence: TGTGCCATCAGTGATACCCAGCGGGGAGGCTATGGCTACACCTTC.

The chain has TRBV11-2 and TRBJ2-5; D unclear. Trimming took 1 base from V and 7 from J, leaving 13 bases between them. There are 14 residues in the CDR3. The germline V gene has CDR1 SGHAT and CDR2 FQNNGV. The CDR3 region is CASSLGPDLGTQYF. The CDR3 nucleotides read TGTGCCAGCAGCTTAGGGCCAGACCTGGGGACCCAGTACTTC. Combining the CDR3 with reference TRBV11-2 and TRBJ2-5 gives the whole variable domain EAGVAQSPRYKIIEKRQSVAFWCNPISGHATLYWYQQILGQGPKLLIQFQNNGVVDDSQLPKDRFSAERLKGVDSTLKIQPAKLEDSAVYLCASSLGPDLGTQYFGPGTRLLVL.

Comment on this clone: With a much larger clone just one base away, this may be a read error. The CDR3 region has the DNA TGTGCCAGCAGCGAGGGACTAGCGAGATGGCCGCCCGAGCAGTACTTC. As protein: CASSEGLARWPPEQYF. The chain recombines TRBV5-6 with TRBJ2-7; the match to TRBD2 covers 10 bases. The J segment lost 6 bases and the V segment lost 4 bases, leaving 13 bases of the junction unmatched. Germline V gene lookup returns CDR1 SGHDT and CDR2 YYEEEE. The CDR3 covers 16 residues.

The V gene is TRBV28, the J gene TRBJ1-3, with D possibly matching TRBD1 (5 bases). Trimming removed 3 bases at V and 2 bases at J, with 11 bases between. The CDR3 runs 15 residues. Germline CDR1 and CDR2: MDHEN and SYDVKM. CDR3: CASSFGGTTGNTIYF. The CDR3 DNA reads TGTGCCAGCAGTTTTGGGGGGACGACTGGAAACACCATATATTTT.

This chain uses TRBV5-1 with TRBJ1-2, with 8 bases matching TRBD1. The CDR3 has 13 amino acids. The V segment lost 6 bases and the J segment 3 bases; nucleotides outside the gene matches: 4. Germline V gene sequence: CDR1 SGHRS, CDR2 YFSETQ. This CDR3 is CASNTGGDYGYTF. CDR3 coding DNA: TGCGCCAGCAATACAGGGGGAGACTATGGCTACACCTTC.

In DNA form, the CDR3 reads TGTGCCTGGAGTAAGACAGGGGGCAATCAGCCCCAGCATTTT. The encoded protein is CAWSKTGGNQPQHF. The chain employs TRBV30 and TRBJ1-5; 8 bases map to TRBD1. Germline CDR1 reads GTSNPN; CDR2 reads SVGIG (reference sequence). This CDR3 region has 14 residues. The J segment lost 2 bases and the V segment lost 2 bases, leaving 2 bases of the junction unmatched.

The CDR3 bases are TGCAGCGGTGGGACCGCCCCCGTGGAGACCCAGTACTTC. It yields the protein CSGGTAPVETQYF. This sequence joins TRBV29-1 and TRBJ2-5; possibly TRBD1 or TRBD2 for D (5 bases each). The CDR3 spans 13 residues. Germline CDR1 reads SQVTM; CDR2 reads ANQGSEA. V gave up 7 bases and J gave up 5 bases, with 17 bases separating them.

The chain combines TRBV2 with TRBJ1-6, with TRBD1 matching over 8 bases. The J segment lost 5 bases and the V segment lost 8 bases, leaving 5 bases of the junction unmatched. The CDR3 runs 14 residues. CDR1 and CDR2 from the germline V gene are SNHLY and FYNNEI. CDR3 protein: CASGRTGNNSPLHF. The CDR3 nucleotides are TGTGCCAGCGGGCGGACAGGGAATAATTCACCCCTCCACTTT.

This rearrangement joins TRBV28 to TRBJ2-6; D may be TRBD2 (5 bases). This CDR3 contains 16 residues. The germline gives CDR1 MDHEN, CDR2 SYDVKM. V lost 6 bases, J lost 4 bases, and 16 bases lay in between. DNA for the CDR3: TGTGCCAGCAGCCAACCCTCAGGAGGAGGGGCCAACGTCCTGACTTTC. Its translation is CASSQPSGGGANVLTF. The variable domain in full, completed from reference TRBV28 and TRBJ2-6, reads DVKVTQSSRYLVKRTGEKVFLECVQDMDHENMFWYRQDPGLGLRLIYFSYDVKMKEKGDIPEGYSVSREKKERFSLILESASTNQTSMYLCASSQPSGGGANVLTFGAGSRLTVL.

This chain connects TRBV28 to TRBJ2-7; D remains ambiguous. Trimming pared 3 bases from V and 3 bases from J, leaving 9 bases between. The CDR3 length is 13 residues. Germline CDR1 and CDR2: MDHEN and SYDVKM. The chain's CDR3 is CASSFSIYYEQYF. The CDR3 DNA is TGTGCCAGCAGTTTCTCAATTTACTACGAGCAGTACTTC.

The chain's CDR3 is CASSFSGSETQYF. The CDR3 region has the DNA TGTGCCAGCAGCTTCTCGGGATCGGAGACCCAGTACTTC. This chain joins TRBV11-3 and TRBJ2-5, with D possibly TRBD2 on 5 matching bases. Germline-derived CDR1 and CDR2 are SGHNT and YENEEA. This CDR3 spans 13 amino acids. V lost 3 bases and J lost 5, with 10 bases in between.

The J gene is TRBJ2-1, the V gene TRBV30; possible D gene TRBD1, 6 bases. This CDR3 is built from 15 residues. The ends were cut back, 1 base at V and 3 bases at J, with 13 bases in the middle. The germline V gene encodes CDR1 GTSNPN and CDR2 SVGIG (reference sequence). The CDR3 protein is CAWSAPGEVYNEQFF. The CDR3 coding sequence is TGTGCCTGGAGTGCTCCAGGGGAAGTCTACAATGAGCAGTTCTTC.